Listed below are T cell receptor beta chains from one sample, sequenced in a study of PD-L1 blockade in urothelial cancer. Produced via immunoSEQ multiplex PCR; TCRdb's table is partial and in-frame only. The data hold some 43,000 clones, with around 84% observed a single time. The sample here was PBMCs, taken around atezolizumab (anti-PD-L1) treatment. These receptors were collected from a man in his sixties with urothelial cancer. The CDR3 runs from the conserved cysteine through the conserved F or W. Fields, in order: D gene, clone size, J gene, V gene, CDR3 length, CDR3 protein, CDR3 DNA. The D gene is left open where the match is weak. Expanded clones are given a class, and other clones once, few, many or no size at all.

>-|-|TRBJ2-2|TRBV7-2|13
CASSRPGAGELFF
TGTGCCAGCAGCCGACCAGGGGCCGGGGAGCTGTTTTTT
>-|-|TRBJ1-1|TRBV28|13
CASSWPGNTEAFF
TGTGCCAGCAGTTGGCCAGGGAACACTGAAGCTTTCTTT
>-|-|TRBJ1-1|TRBV2|13
CASTLGGNTEAFF
TGTGCCAGCACCTTGGGAGGGAACACTGAAGCTTTCTTT
>TRBD1|-|TRBJ2-7|TRBV25-1|16
CASSELDGTGVYEQYF
TGTGCCAGCAGTGAACTGGACGGGACAGGGGTCTACGAGCAGTACTTC
>TRBD2|-|TRBJ2-3|TRBV19|14
CASRPGGLRDTQYF
TGTGCCAGTAGGCCGGGGGGGCTTAGAGATACGCAGTATTTT
>-|few|TRBJ1-6|TRBV7-8|14
CASSRGSARSPLHF
TGTGCCAGCAGCCGAGGGTCGGCCCGTTCACCCCTCCACTTT
>-|-|TRBJ1-5|TRBV14|13
CASSQGGDQPQHF
TGTGCCAGCAGCCAAGGCGGGGATCAGCCCCAGCATTTT
>TRBD1|-|TRBJ1-2|TRBV28|14
CASSRLTGGRGYTF
TGTGCCAGCAGTAGACTAACAGGGGGGAGGGGCTACACCTTC
>TRBD1|-|TRBJ2-2|TRBV6-5|15
CASRQGTGSAGELFF
TGTGCCAGCAGGCAAGGGACAGGGAGTGCCGGGGAGCTGTTTTTT
>TRBD2|once|TRBJ2-3|TRBV7-2|16
CASSLAGGTVPDTQYF
TGTGCCAGCAGCTTAGCGGGGGGGACCGTACCCGATACGCAGTATTTT
>-|few|TRBJ2-1|TRBV7-2|11
CASSSQGTQFF
TGTGCCAGCAGCTCCCAGGGGACGCAGTTCTTC
>-|-|TRBJ1-2|TRBV5-1|14
CASSFAQGSNGYTF
TGCGCCAGCAGCTTCGCCCAGGGGAGCAATGGCTACACCTTC
>-|-|TRBJ1-1|TRBV20-1|11
CSASENTEAFF
TGCAGTGCCAGTGAGAACACTGAAGCTTTCTTT
>-|-|TRBJ1-1|TRBV15|15
CATSSRQSLNTEAFF
TGTGCCACCAGCTCCCGACAGAGTCTGAACACTGAAGCTTTCTTT
>-|-|TRBJ2-5|TRBV7-9|16
CASSLISGSYQETQYF
TGTGCCAGCAGCTTAATATCGGGGTCATACCAAGAGACCCAGTACTTC
>-|-|TRBJ1-1|TRBV28|15
CASTIPSGMNTEAFF
TGTGCCAGCACCATCCCCTCGGGGATGAACACTGAAGCTTTCTTT
>-|-|TRBJ1-1|TRBV18|15
CASSPVRGSGTEAFF
TGTGCCAGCTCACCCGTAAGGGGAAGTGGCACTGAAGCTTTCTTT
>TRBD1|few|TRBJ2-7|TRBV5-4|15
CASSFGQGVGEVQYF
TGTGCCAGCAGCTTTGGACAGGGCGTCGGAGAGGTGCAGTACTTC
>-|-|TRBJ2-3|TRBV27|15
CASSHRSGGTDTQYF
TGTGCCAGCAGTCATAGGTCAGGGGGCACAGATACGCAGTATTTT
>-|-|TRBJ2-7|TRBV11-2|12
CASSFSVHEQYF
TGTGCCAGCAGCTTCTCTGTTCACGAGCAGTACTTC
>TRBD2|-|TRBJ2-1|TRBV4-2|15
CASSPGTSGYNEQFF
TGTGCCAGCAGTCCCGGGACTAGCGGATACAATGAGCAGTTCTTC
>-|-|TRBJ2-7|TRBV5-1|13
CASSLVTGYEQYF
TGCGCCAGCAGCTTGGTAACAGGGTACGAGCAGTACTTC
>-|once|TRBJ2-3|TRBV7-2|15
CASSSQNRGTDTQYF
TGTGCCAGCAGCTCCCAGAACAGGGGCACAGATACGCAGTATTTT
>-|few|TRBJ2-2|TRBV28|15
CASTPSLGGTGELFF
TGTGCCAGCACCCCGAGCCTGGGCGGGACCGGGGAGCTGTTTTTT
>TRBD2|-|TRBJ2-3|TRBV9|15
CASSSSGGFTDTQYF
TGTGCCAGCAGCTCTAGCGGGGGTTTCACAGATACGCAGTATTTT
>-|few|TRBJ1-1|TRBV11-2|12
CASMDSGTEAFF
TGTGCCAGTATGGATAGCGGAACTGAAGCTTTCTTT
>TRBD1|-|TRBJ1-6|TRBV4-2|14
CASSRGTGDSPLHF
TGTGCCAGCAGCCGCGGGACAGGGGACTCACCCCTCCACTTT
>-|many|TRBJ2-5|TRBV7-9|16
CASRLGGSPKQETQYF
TGTGCCAGCAGACTGGGGGGTTCTCCCAAGCAAGAGACCCAGTACTTC
>TRBD1|-|TRBJ1-4|TRBV2|15
CASSKDRGSGEKLFF
TGTGCCAGCAGTAAAGACAGGGGAAGTGGTGAAAAACTGTTTTTT
>-|few|TRBJ1-2|TRBV28|14
CASSEDSLNYGYTF
TGTGCCAGCAGTGAGGACAGTCTGAACTATGGCTACACCTTC
>TRBD2|-|TRBJ2-5|TRBV19|16
CASSLGTSWGEETQYF
TGTGCCAGTAGTTTGGGGACTAGCTGGGGAGAAGAGACCCAGTACTTC
>TRBD1|-|TRBJ1-2|TRBV5-8|11
CASSLGTDYTF
TGTGCCAGCAGCCTCGGGACAGATTACACCTTC
>-|-|TRBJ2-7|TRBV5-4|15
CASSFALGEAYEQYF
TGTGCCAGCAGCTTTGCCCTGGGAGAAGCCTACGAGCAGTACTTC
>-|-|TRBJ1-5|TRBV28|14
CASSLVERNQPQHF
TGTGCCAGCAGTTTGGTGGAGAGGAATCAGCCCCAGCATTTT
>-|-|TRBJ2-1|TRBV13|15
CASSAQSRAYNEQFF
TGTGCCAGCAGCGCCCAGTCTAGAGCCTACAATGAGCAGTTCTTC
>-|many|TRBJ1-2|TRBV11-2|13
CASSLGPGEGYTF
TGTGCCAGCAGCTTAGGGCCAGGGGAAGGCTACACCTTC
>-|-|TRBJ2-7|TRBV7-9|15
CASSTSGTPRYEQYF
TGTGCCAGCAGCACCTCCGGGACTCCTAGGTACGAGCAGTACTTC
>TRBD1|-|TRBJ1-1|TRBV5-1|13
CASSPTGVTEAFF
TGCGCCAGCAGCCCGACAGGGGTCACTGAAGCTTTCTTT
>-|-|TRBJ1-4|TRBV28|15
CASSFQGWRTEKLFF
TGTGCCAGCAGTTTCCAGGGCTGGCGCACAGAAAAACTGTTTTTT
>-|-|TRBJ2-4|TRBV25-1|11
CASRGADIQYF
TGTGCCAGCAGGGGGGCGGACATTCAGTACTTC
>-|-|TRBJ1-2|TRBV27|13
CASGVAGTFGYTF
TGTGCCAGCGGGGTTGCCGGGACTTTTGGCTACACCTTC
>TRBD1|few|TRBJ1-1|TRBV7-2|13
CASSSQGGTEAFF
TGTGCCAGCAGCTCACAGGGGGGCACTGAAGCTTTCTTT